The rows below give T cell receptor beta chains drawn from one sample of a study of blood T cell repertoires in COVID-19. Sequencing used immunoSEQ multiplex PCR; TCRdb keeps in-frame clones, though not all of them. This table has 92,000 or so clones, about 91% appearing once. The sequenced sample was peripheral blood. The receptor source for this set is a man between 60 and 75 years old with acute or convalescent COVID-19. Each CDR3 is given without its conserved first and last residue. D genes are given only for firm matches. The listing skips clone size in some rows; elsewhere it reads once, few, many or a size class.

>14|TRBV14|TRBJ1-2|TRBD1|-
ASSQDFGQVARGYT
>16|TRBV7-6|TRBJ1-2|-|once
ASSLVPGRASGGYGYT
>15|TRBV28|TRBJ1-1|-|few
ASSFEPRQTMNTEAF
>15|TRBV27|TRBJ1-2|TRBD1|-
ASSRTGTGGTPYGYT
>11|TRBV9|TRBJ2-5|-|-
ASSVDEAETQY
>12|TRBV5-1|TRBJ2-1|TRBD2|-
ASSLGTSSGEQF
>11|TRBV6-5|TRBJ2-7|TRBD1|-
ASSSLTGEKQY
>11|TRBV27|TRBJ1-2|-|-
ASSSTGWGGYT
>15|TRBV9|TRBJ2-1|TRBD2|-
ASSFQVGTSGSNEQF
>13|TRBV7-9|TRBJ2-3|TRBD2|-
ASREAGPSTDTQY
>12|TRBV24-1|TRBJ1-5|-|-
ATSESISNQPQH
>12|TRBV10-3|TRBJ2-1|TRBD1|-
AISPGQGAFEQF
>11|TRBV9|TRBJ1-2|-|-
ASSATGGDGYT
>13|TRBV12-5|TRBJ2-7|-|once
ASRAQWDTNYEQY
>13|TRBV9|TRBJ1-1|TRBD1|-
ASSAGGRGNTEAF
>13|TRBV18|TRBJ1-2|-|-
ASSAEGQRNYGYT
>12|TRBV5-1|TRBJ1-1|-|-
ASSLELRDTEAF
>12|TRBV30|TRBJ1-2|-|-
AWRGRDLSYGYT
>14|TRBV6-4|TRBJ2-1|TRBD1|few
ASSRFSGTGGHEQF
>12|TRBV19|TRBJ2-3|-|-
ASSMGQPGDTQY
>12|TRBV30|TRBJ2-2|TRBD1|-
AWSVGRGTGELF
>14|TRBV9|TRBJ2-5|TRBD2|-
ASSSRTSGVGETQY
>10|TRBV30|TRBJ2-1|-|-
AWSRTDNEQF
>15|TRBV7-9|TRBJ2-7|TRBD2|-
ASSLGGGTSGSYEQY
>11|TRBV10-2|TRBJ2-7|TRBD2|-
ASSEGTGGEQY
>10|TRBV19|TRBJ1-4|-|-
ASSDWDEKLF
>11|TRBV9|TRBJ1-6|-|-
ASSPSRSTPLH
>10|TRBV27|TRBJ2-7|TRBD1|-
ASGTGLLEQY
>14|TRBV9|TRBJ2-3|TRBD2|-
ASSVSSGGGADTQY
>12|TRBV27|TRBJ1-2|-|-
ASSFSTVPYGYT
>17|TRBV5-1|TRBJ2-1|TRBD2|-
ASSPPGLAPKGTYNEQF
>13|TRBV6-1|TRBJ1-2|TRBD1|-
ASSEGQGAIYGYT
>12|TRBV6-6|TRBJ2-1|-|-
ASSPAGADNEQF
>13|TRBV7-8|TRBJ2-2|TRBD2|-
ASSTVAGHTGELF
>9|TRBV19|TRBJ1-2|TRBD1|-
ATAGGSGYT
>11|TRBV6-6|TRBJ2-7|-|-
ASSHRTNYEQY
>13|TRBV11-2|TRBJ2-3|TRBD2|-
ASSLAGVAGDTQY
>14|TRBV5-1|TRBJ2-1|-|-
ASSLIAVGPINEQF
>15|TRBV7-9|TRBJ2-1|TRBD2|-
ASSPRTSASSYNEQF
>11|TRBV2|TRBJ1-2|-|-
ASSAEETSGYT
>12|TRBV10-1|TRBJ2-3|-|-
ASSRDTRTDTQY
>13|TRBV9|TRBJ1-2|-|once
ASSGARVGNYGYT
>13|TRBV5-1|TRBJ1-6|-|-
ASSLGDLQYSPLH
>9|TRBV5-4|TRBJ1-2|-|-
ASSSFYGYT
>11|TRBV19|TRBJ1-1|-|-
ASSPPGLTEAF
>13|TRBV30|TRBJ1-6|TRBD1|few
ARTTGDPYNSPLH
>12|TRBV6-8|TRBJ2-3|TRBD2|-
ASSHSSAGGPLY
>13|TRBV7-6|TRBJ2-7|TRBD1|-
ASSLARDRGHEQY
>13|TRBV19|TRBJ2-2|TRBD2|-
ASNRLAGNTGELF
>12|TRBV6-5|TRBJ1-6|-|-
ASKSTGGNSPLH
>14|TRBV5-6|TRBJ2-2|TRBD2|once
ASSPGLAGGTGELF
>11|TRBV12-3/TRBV12-4|TRBJ1-6|-|-
ASSLERESPLH